The rows below give T cell receptor beta chains drawn from one sample of a study of early T cells in non-severe SARS-CoV-2 infection. In TCRdb, the 5' RACE reads were re-called with MiXCR into one record per CDR3 protein. The sample lists roughly 63,000 distinct CDR3 sequences, roughly 12% occurring once. The sequenced material came from whole blood. The receptor source for this set is an adult who was a healthcare worker with PCR-confirmed SARS-CoV-2 infection or an uninfected control (not recorded which). The CDR3 runs from the conserved cysteine through the conserved F or W. Each record gives: clone size, J gene, D gene, V gene, CDR3 protein, CDR3 DNA. D genes are given only for firm matches. A row's size may be missing; if present it is once, few, many or a size class.

many | TRBJ2-2 | TRBD2 | TRBV6-4 | CASSDSIGLAGSRELFF | TGTGCCAGCAGTGACTCGATTGGGCTAGCGGGAAGCCGGGAGCTGTTTTTT
few | TRBJ2-1 | TRBD2 | TRBV3-1 | CASSQGLAAVLAGVRDEQFF | TGTGCCAGCAGCCAAGGCCTTGCTGCTGTACTAGCGGGTGTTAGAGATGAGCAGTTCTTC
few | TRBJ2-3 | - | TRBV5-4 | CASSLGGFGTDTQYF | TGTGCCAGCAGCTTGGGAGGGTTCGGGACAGATACGCAGTATTTT
- | TRBJ1-6 | - | TRBV3-1 | CASSQVVGGNSPLHF | TGTGCCAGCAGCCAAGTCGTTGGGGGTAATTCACCCCTCCACTTT
many | TRBJ2-5 | TRBD2 | TRBV7-6 | CASSPGLAGAPGDGETQYF | TGTGCCAGCAGCCCGGGACTAGCGGGAGCCCCGGGAGACGGAGAGACCCAGTACTTC
many | TRBJ2-7 | TRBD1 | TRBV5-1 | CASSRDRGAVQYF | TGCGCCAGCAGCCGGGACAGGGGGGCTGTGCAGTACTTC
few | TRBJ2-5 | - | TRBV7-6 | CASSGGGLLNRETQYF | TGTGCCAGCAGCGGAGGCGGACTCCTAAACCGAGAGACCCAGTACTTC
- | TRBJ2-7 | TRBD2 | TRBV6-5 | CASSYGTSGGIYEQYF | TGTGCCAGCAGTTACGGGACTAGCGGGGGTATCTACGAGCAGTACTTC
- | TRBJ1-1 | - | TRBV7-9 | CASTAGRPMNTEAFF | TGTGCCAGCACTGCGGGCAGGCCAATGAACACTGAAGCTTTCTTT
many | TRBJ2-1 | - | TRBV4-1 | CASSQGLSEQFF | TGCGCCAGCAGCCAAGGTCTAAGTGAGCAGTTCTTC
many | TRBJ1-5 | - | TRBV2 | CASSEAAGSQPQHF | TGTGCCAGCAGTGAAGCGGCCGGGAGTCAGCCCCAGCATTTT
- | TRBJ1-5 | - | TRBV5-5 | CASSLRQAPGQPQHF | TGTGCCAGCAGCTTGAGGCAGGCGCCGGGGCAGCCCCAGCATTTT
many | TRBJ2-1 | TRBD2 | TRBV29-1 | CSVGTGGPSGEQFF | TGCAGCGTTGGGACGGGAGGGCCCTCCGGTGAGCAGTTCTTC
many | TRBJ2-1 | TRBD2 | TRBV9 | CASSVGTSGDNEQFF | TGTGCCAGCAGCGTAGGGACTAGCGGTGACAATGAGCAGTTCTTC
- | TRBJ1-1 | - | TRBV6-5 | CASSYSRQGGTEAFF | TGTGCCAGCAGTTACTCGAGGCAGGGAGGCACTGAAGCTTTCTTT
- | TRBJ1-1 | - | TRBV29-1 | CSVQGLRGTEAFF | TGCAGCGTCCAGGGGTTGAGGGGGACTGAAGCTTTCTTT
- | TRBJ2-1 | TRBD2 | TRBV2 | CASSGTSGRGGEQFF | TGTGCCAGCAGCGGGACTAGCGGGAGGGGGGGTGAGCAGTTCTTC
few | TRBJ1-3 | - | TRBV28 | CASSLLGAGNTIYF | TGTGCCAGCAGTTTACTAGGGGCTGGAAACACCATATATTTT
many | TRBJ2-2 | - | TRBV28 | CASSAGQNTGELFF | TGTGCCAGCAGTGCGGGACAGAACACCGGGGAGCTGTTTTTT
- | TRBJ2-1 | - | TRBV29-1 | CSVASLVGDEQFF | TGCAGCGTTGCCTCTCTAGTGGGCGATGAGCAGTTCTTC
- | TRBJ1-1 | - | TRBV5-5 | CASSPIGMEAFF | TGTGCCAGCAGCCCGATAGGGATGGAAGCTTTCTTT
few | TRBJ1-6 | TRBD1 | TRBV3-1 | CASSQVYRGSSPLHF | TGTGCCAGCAGCCAAGTGTACAGGGGATCCTCACCCCTCCACTTT
few | TRBJ2-5 | - | TRBV20-1 | CSARDLSGKETQYF | TGCAGTGCTAGAGATCTATCAGGGAAGGAGACCCAGTACTTC
- | TRBJ2-7 | - | TRBV24-1 | CATSEGGQSYEQYF | TGTGCCACCAGTGAGGGGGGGCAGTCCTACGAGCAGTACTTC
few | TRBJ2-7 | - | TRBV5-1 | CASSSPDSSYEQYF | TGCGCCAGCAGCTCCCCGGACAGCTCCTACGAGCAGTACTTC
few | TRBJ2-5 | - | TRBV5-4 | CASSLAGVQETQYF | TGTGCCAGCAGCTTGGCAGGGGTACAAGAGACCCAGTACTTC
- | TRBJ1-4 | TRBD1 | TRBV5-1 | CASMPGQLNEKLFF | TGCGCCAGCATGCCGGGACAGCTCAATGAAAAACTGTTTTTT
few | TRBJ2-3 | - | TRBV7-2 | CASSLAQGPDTQYF | TGTGCCAGCAGCTTAGCGCAGGGGCCAGATACGCAGTATTTT
- | TRBJ1-1 | - | TRBV29-1 | CSVLQGRTEAFF | TGCAGCGTCCTACAGGGTCGGACTGAAGCTTTCTTT
- | TRBJ1-6 | - | TRBV11-2 | CVSSLGEGRSPLHF | TGTGTCAGCAGCTTAGGAGAGGGAAGGTCACCCCTCCACTTT
- | TRBJ2-7 | - | TRBV28 | CASRKNRAYEQYF | TGTGCCAGCAGAAAGAACAGAGCCTACGAGCAGTACTTC
- | TRBJ2-7 | TRBD1 | TRBV20-1 | CSARGILDRGPNGPYEQYF | TGCAGTGCTAGAGGGATACTGGACAGGGGGCCCAACGGACCCTACGAGCAGTACTTC
few | TRBJ1-3 | - | TRBV7-2 | CASSFVGTLAGNTIYF | TGTGCCAGCAGCTTCGTGGGGACATTAGCTGGAAACACCATATATTTT
- | TRBJ2-1 | - | TRBV2 | CASSVLASNEQFF | TGTGCCAGCAGTGTGCTAGCGAGCAATGAGCAGTTCTTC
- | TRBJ1-1 | TRBD1 | TRBV7-2 | CASSSGTVVPAFF | TGTGCCAGCAGCTCTGGGACAGTAGTGCCCGCTTTCTTT